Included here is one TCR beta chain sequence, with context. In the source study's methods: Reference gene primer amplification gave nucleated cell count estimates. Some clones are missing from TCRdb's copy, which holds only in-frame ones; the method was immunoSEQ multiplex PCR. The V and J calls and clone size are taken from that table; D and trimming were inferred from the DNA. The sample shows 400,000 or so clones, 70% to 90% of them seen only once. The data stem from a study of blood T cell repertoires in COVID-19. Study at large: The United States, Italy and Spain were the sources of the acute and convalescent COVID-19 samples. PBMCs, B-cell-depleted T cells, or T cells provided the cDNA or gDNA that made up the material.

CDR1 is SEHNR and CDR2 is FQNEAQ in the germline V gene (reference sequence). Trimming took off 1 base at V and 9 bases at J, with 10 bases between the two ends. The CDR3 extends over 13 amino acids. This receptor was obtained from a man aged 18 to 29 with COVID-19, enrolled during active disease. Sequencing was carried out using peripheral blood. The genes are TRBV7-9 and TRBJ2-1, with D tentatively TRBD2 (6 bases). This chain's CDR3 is CASSLDQRAEQFF. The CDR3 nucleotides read TGTGCCAGCAGCTTAGATCAGCGGGCTGAGCAGTTCTTC. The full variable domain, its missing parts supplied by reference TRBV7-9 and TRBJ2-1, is DTGVSQNPRHKITKRGQNVTFRCDPISEHNRLYWYRQTLGQGPEFLTYFQNEAQLEKSRLLSDRFSAERPKGSFSTLEIQRTEQGDSAMYLCASSLDQRAEQFFGPGTRLTVL.